This TCR beta chain was recovered during a study of T cell responses to AZD1222 COVID-19 vaccine. Whole-study findings and limits: Following two doses of AZD1222, Spike-specific TCR breadth and depth rose. Spike was spanned by vaccine-associated CD4 TCRs, with dominance at 160-218 and 743-854. It should be noted that donors were predominantly white British and more often female, and clonal diversity was possibly underestimated. Sampling captured repertoires only after the peak T cell response.

The repertoire was sequenced with immunoSEQ multiplex PCR; TCRdb's copy has only in-frame clones and lacks some. The data show more than 150,000 clones, around 92% seen once. Within the sample, this clone is medium-sized. Antigen specificity is unknown. V was clipped by 1 base and J by 8 bases; unmatched bases: 10. Germline V gene sequence: CDR1 LGHNA, CDR2 YNFKEQ. This CDR3 has 16 residues. Sequences were derived from peripheral blood, sampled on day 0 of AZD1222 vaccination. The clonotype comes from an adult in good health. The V call is TRBV4-2, the J call TRBJ1-3; 8 bases fit TRBD1. CDR3 in DNA: TGTGCCAGCAGCCAAGGGGTTGGACAGGGTGCCGACACCATATATTTT. As protein: CASSQGVGQGADTIYF.